Listed below are T cell receptor beta chains from one sample, sequenced in a study of blood T cell repertoires in COVID-19. Clones were read by immunoSEQ multiplex PCR, and TCRdb kept only the in-frame ones, dropping some. Counted here are fewer than 350,000 clones, over 80% occurring once; the ten biggest clones make up roughly 4%. The sample was PBMCs or T cells enriched from blood (not recorded which). Receptors originate from a woman aged 25 to 39 with acute COVID-19. The CDR3 runs from the conserved cysteine through the conserved F or W. Each record gives: J gene, D gene, V gene, clone size, CDR3 protein, CDR3 DNA. A D gene is named only where the DNA matches it firmly. Some rows mark clone size as missing; the rest say once, few, many or name a class of expanded clone.

j_gene: TRBJ1-2
d_gene: TRBD1
v_gene: TRBV9
abundance: NA
CDR3aa: CASSGPGQTPYGYTF
CDR3nt: TGTGCCAGCAGCGGACCGGGACAGACTCCCTATGGCTACACCTTC

j_gene: TRBJ2-1
d_gene: NA
v_gene: TRBV5-1
abundance: NA
CDR3aa: CASSPEGRGGSREQFF
CDR3nt: TGCGCCAGCAGCCCGGAGGGCAGGGGAGGGTCTAGGGAGCAGTTCTTC

j_gene: TRBJ2-1
d_gene: TRBD2
v_gene: TRBV3-1/TRBV3-2
abundance: once
CDR3aa: CASSQEGGFSYNEQFF
CDR3nt: TGTGCCAGCAGCCAAGAGGGAGGGTTCTCCTACAATGAGCAGTTCTTC

j_gene: TRBJ2-1
d_gene: TRBD2
v_gene: TRBV7-6
abundance: NA
CDR3aa: CASSSSGLAKYNEQFF
CDR3nt: TGTGCCAGCAGCTCCAGCGGACTAGCTAAATACAATGAGCAGTTCTTC

j_gene: TRBJ1-1
d_gene: TRBD1
v_gene: TRBV29-1
abundance: NA
CDR3aa: CSAEGQTNTEAFF
CDR3nt: TGCAGCGCCGAGGGACAGACGAACACTGAAGCTTTCTTT

j_gene: TRBJ2-1
d_gene: TRBD1
v_gene: TRBV15
abundance: NA
CDR3aa: CATSSATGDEQFF
CDR3nt: TGTGCCACCAGCAGTGCCACAGGGGATGAGCAGTTCTTC

j_gene: TRBJ2-2
d_gene: NA
v_gene: TRBV7-9
abundance: NA
CDR3aa: CASSWGRITGELFF
CDR3nt: TGTGCCAGCAGCTGGGGGAGGATAACTGGGGAGCTGTTTTTT

j_gene: TRBJ2-7
d_gene: TRBD2
v_gene: TRBV5-1
abundance: NA
CDR3aa: CASSLQGTSGSHEQYF
CDR3nt: TGCGCCAGCAGCTTACAGGGGACTAGCGGGAGCCACGAGCAGTACTTC

j_gene: TRBJ1-3
d_gene: NA
v_gene: TRBV1
abundance: once
CDR3aa: CTSSREPGQDSGNTIYF
CDR3nt: TGCACCAGCAGCAGGGAACCGGGACAGGATTCTGGAAACACCATATATTTT

j_gene: TRBJ2-7
d_gene: NA
v_gene: TRBV4-2
abundance: NA
CDR3aa: CASSQVEFPYEQYF
CDR3nt: TGTGCCAGCAGCCAAGTGGAGTTTCCCTACGAGCAGTACTTC

j_gene: TRBJ2-7
d_gene: NA
v_gene: TRBV27
abundance: NA
CDR3aa: CASSETGLRQYF
CDR3nt: TGTGCCAGCAGTGAGACTGGACTACGGCAGTACTTC

j_gene: TRBJ2-2
d_gene: NA
v_gene: TRBV5-1
abundance: NA
CDR3aa: CASSLSSVGGELFF
CDR3nt: TGCGCCAGCAGCTTGAGTAGCGTGGGCGGGGAGCTGTTTTTT

j_gene: TRBJ1-3
d_gene: NA
v_gene: TRBV18
abundance: NA
CDR3aa: CASSPRTIGNTIYF
CDR3nt: TGTGCCAGCTCACCCCGGACAATCGGAAACACCATATATTTT

j_gene: TRBJ2-1
d_gene: TRBD2
v_gene: TRBV15
abundance: NA
CDR3aa: CATSRKPGLAGEDNEQFF
CDR3nt: TGTGCCACCAGCAGAAAACCGGGACTAGCGGGAGAGGACAATGAGCAGTTCTTC

j_gene: TRBJ1-4
d_gene: NA
v_gene: TRBV19
abundance: NA
CDR3aa: CASSGPTIDRLKNEKLFF
CDR3nt: TGTGCCAGTAGTGGACCAACGATCGACAGGTTAAAAAATGAAAAACTGTTTTTT